What follows is one T cell receptor (beta chain) and its context. Its antigen has not been determined. It has no much larger one-base neighbor in the sample; base qualities were not kept. This sample was included in a study of T cell changes during pregnancy in multiple sclerosis (dated by TCRdb to the late 2010s). Some background on the complete study: The study looked at changes in the T cell repertoire across pregnancy in women with multiple sclerosis.

For CDR1 and CDR2, the germline V gene lists SGHVS and FQNEAQ. Taken from cysteine to phenylalanine, the CDR3 has 14 residues. Only the CDR3 part of the read is kept: 42 bases, read in frame from the first base. V was cut back by 5 bases and J by 4 bases, leaving a gap of 12 bases between them. Libraries were constructed by the immunoSEQ multiplex PCR assay. Here the immuneACCESS table is served through TCRdb, limited to in-frame sequences with V and J called. Missing clones are a known gap in these copies; in checked studies unresolved V genes cover under half, and the rest lacks a known reason. Counted in this sample were 40,000 or so clones; approximately 90% of them appeared once. The ten largest clones represent over 0.3% of the sample.

Recombination joined TRBV7-8 with TRBJ1-3; the D gene is unclear. Sequencing was performed on CD4+ T cells from peripheral blood mononuclear cells, taken in the third trimester of pregnancy. The clonotype comes from a female donor in good health, enrolled as a control in a pregnancy study. The CDR3 protein: CASSPGGPGNTIYF. The DNA sequence is given as TGTGCCAGCAGCCCAGGAGGGCCAGGAAACACCATATATTTT. The full variable domain, completed from the reference TRBV7-8 and TRBJ1-3 proteins outside the CDR3, reads GAGVSQSPRYKVAKRGQDVALRCDPISGHVSLFWYQQALGQGPEFLTYFQNEAQLDKSGLPSDRFFAERPEGSVSTLKIQRTQQEDSAVYLCASSPGGPGNTIYFGEGSWLTVV.